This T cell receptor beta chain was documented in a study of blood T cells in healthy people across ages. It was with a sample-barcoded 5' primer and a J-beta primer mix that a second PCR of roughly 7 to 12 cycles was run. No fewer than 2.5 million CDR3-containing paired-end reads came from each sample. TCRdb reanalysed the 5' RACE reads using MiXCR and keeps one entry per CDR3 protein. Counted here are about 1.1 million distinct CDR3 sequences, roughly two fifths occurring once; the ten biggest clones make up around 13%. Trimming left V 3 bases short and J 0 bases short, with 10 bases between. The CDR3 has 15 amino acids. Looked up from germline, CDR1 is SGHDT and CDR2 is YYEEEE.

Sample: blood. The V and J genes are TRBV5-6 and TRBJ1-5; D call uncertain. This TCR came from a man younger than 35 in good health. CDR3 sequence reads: CASSSRMISNQPQHF. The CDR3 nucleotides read TGTGCCAGCAGCTCCCGGATGATTAGCAATCAGCCCCAGCATTTT.